The 12 T cell receptor beta chains reported below all come from one sample, sequenced in a study of T cell responses to AZD1222 COVID-19 vaccine. TCRdb's copy holds only in-frame clones and misses some; the assay was immunoSEQ multiplex PCR. The table shows 120,000 to 150,000 clones, with roughly 90% occurring only once. Sample: peripheral blood, taken 28 days after the second AZD1222 dose. The origin of the receptors is an adult who received the AZD1222 COVID-19 vaccine.

This chain uses TRBV23-1 with TRBJ1-2; D remains unclear. TRBV23-1 belongs to the ORF category, with a function that is uncertain. This CDR3 contains 15 residues. The V end lost 0 bases, the J end lost 4 bases, and 12 bases lay between the germline ends. The CDR3 protein is CASSQSKSRRYGYTF. CDR3 sequence (DNA): TGCGCCAGCAGTCAATCGAAGTCCAGACGCTATGGCTACACCTTC.

The gene calls are TRBV4-3 and TRBJ2-1; tentatively, D is TRBD1 (5 bases). Germline CDR1 and CDR2: LGHNA and YSLEER. V shed 0 bases and J shed 10 bases, with 13 bases lying between them. The CDR3 runs 14 residues. The CDR3 DNA is TGCGCCAGCAGCCAAGACGGTCCAGGGAACGAGCAGTTCTTC. It translates to CASSQDGPGNEQFF.

V and J are TRBV18 and TRBJ1-5; 8 bases map to TRBD1. V lost 6 bases, J lost 7 bases, and 8 bases stayed unmatched. Germline V CDR1 and CDR2: KGHSH, LQKENI. The CDR3 extends over 14 amino acids. As DNA, the CDR3 is TGTGCCAGCTCCCCAGACAGGGGCTGGCAGCCCCAGCATTTT. This gives the protein CASSPDRGWQPQHF.

The chain carries TRBV19 and TRBJ2-1; a weak D match, TRBD1 (7 bases). Trimming shortened V by 4 bases and J by 9 bases, and 19 bases separated the two germline ends. The CDR3 consists of 15 residues. Per the germline V gene, CDR1 is LNHDA and CDR2 is SQIVND (reference sequence). CDR3 protein: CASSTNPPGGGEQFF. CDR3 nucleotide sequence: TGTGCCAGTAGTACCAACCCACCAGGGGGAGGTGAGCAGTTCTTC.

In nucleotides, the CDR3 is TGTGCCAGCAGTTTCCGGGGGGGTAGCGGCGGGAGGGCCTCCCAGGGAGCCAAAAACATTCAGTACTTC. It specifies CASSFRGGSGGRASQGAKNIQYF. The V call is TRBV28, the J call TRBJ2-4, with 9 nucleotides matching TRBD2. The V segment lost 3 bases and the J segment 0 bases; nucleotides outside the gene matches: 24. The CDR3 runs 23 residues. CDR1 is MDHEN, CDR2 SYDVKM, per germline. The variable domain in full, with the rest retrieved from reference TRBV28 and TRBJ2-4, is DVKVTQSSRYLVKRTGEKVFLECVQDMDHENMFWYRQDPGLGLRLIYFSYDVKMKEKGDIPEGYSVSREKKERFSLILESASTNQTSMYLCASSFRGGSGGRASQGAKNIQYFGAGTRLSVL.

This chain connects TRBV3-1 (or the pseudogene TRBV3-2) to TRBJ1-1; D ambiguous. V dropped 1 base and J dropped 7 bases, with 10 bases sitting between them. Germline CDR1 is LGHDT and CDR2 is YNNKEL (reference sequence). This CDR3 has 13 residues. The CDR3 bases are TGTGCCAGCAGCCAAGCAATTGAGGGTGAAGCTTTCTTT. It encodes CASSQAIEGEAFF.

This rearrangement joins TRBV9 to TRBJ1-6, with D tentatively TRBD1 (5 bases). V shed 0 bases and J shed 10 bases, with 23 bases lying between them. The CDR3 totals 18 residues. Germline V gene lookup returns CDR1 SGDLS and CDR2 YYNGEE. DNA of the CDR3: TGTGCCAGCAGCGTAGGTTCCTTTGACAGTGCTATTGGGTCACCCCTCCACTTT. Protein sequence: CASSVGSFDSAIGSPLHF.

This CDR3 reads CASSALRETQYF. CDR3 DNA sequence: TGCGCCAGCAGCGCACTAAGGGAGACCCAGTACTTC. The genes are TRBV5-1 and TRBJ2-5; no clear D. CDR1 is SGHRS and CDR2 is YFSETQ in the germline V gene. Trimming pared 4 bases from V and 5 bases from J, leaving 9 bases between. This CDR3 region has 12 residues.

This CDR3 is CASSLIGGVSNQPQHF. Here the CDR3 DNA reads TGTGCCAGCAGTTTAATTGGGGGTGTTAGCAATCAGCCCCAGCATTTT. The chain employs TRBV27 and TRBJ1-5; a weak D match, TRBD1 (5 bases). From germline, CDR1 is MNHEY and CDR2 SMNVEV (reference sequence). V was pared by 2 bases and J by 0 bases, with 11 bases between. The CDR3 sequence is 16 residues long.

The rearrangement uses TRBV6-2 or TRBV6-3 and TRBJ1-5; D is ambiguous. The V end was cut by 2 bases, the J end by 7 bases, with 15 bases between. There are 15 residues in the CDR3. Germline lookup yields CDR1 MNHEY and CDR2 SVGEGT. This chain's CDR3 is CASSYASGHSQPQHF. In nucleotides, the CDR3 is TGTGCCAGCAGTTACGCTTCCGGGCATTCCCAGCCCCAGCATTTT.

The chain couples TRBV6-1 to TRBJ2-7; D tentatively reads TRBD1 or TRBD2 (7 bases each). Trimming cost V 2 bases and J 7 bases, with 15 bases left between them. CDR1 and CDR2 (germline): MNHNS, SASEGT. The CDR3 is 14 amino acids. This CDR3 reads CASSELGRGLEQYF. CDR3 bases: TGTGCCAGCAGTGAACTAGGGAGGGGGCTAGAGCAGTACTTC.

The CDR3 coding sequence is TGTGCCAGCAGCCAAATGGGGACTGAAGCTTTCTTT. It codes for CASSQMGTEAFF. The V call is TRBV3-1 (or the pseudogene TRBV3-2), the J call TRBJ1-1; D gene uncertain. Trimming pared 2 bases from V and 5 bases from J, leaving 6 bases between. Germline-derived CDR1 and CDR2 are LGHDT and YNNKEL (reference sequence). This CDR3 is built from 12 residues.